Listed below are T cell receptor beta chains from one sample, sequenced in a study of human T cells and chemical hapten exposure. TCRdb processed the RACE reads anew with MiXCR; each CDR3 protein has one entry. This repertoire shows tens of thousands of distinct CDR3 sequences, 9.5% found once; its top ten account for roughly 27%. The source was whole blood, collected in connection with sensitization to the hapten diphenylcyclopropenone (DPC). The receptors stem from a man aged 45-60 years with alopecia areata. Some clones in this sample may be carry-over from other donors' samples. The CDR3 runs from the conserved cysteine through the conserved F or W. D genes are given only for firm matches. Rows give clone size only sometimes, using once, few, many, or a class for an expanded clone.

J gene | D gene | clone size | V gene | CDR3 DNA | CDR3 protein
TRBJ2-3 | NA | few | TRBV12-3/TRBV12-4 | TGTGCCAGCAGTTCCCAGAGCGGAGATACGCAGTATTTT | CASSSQSGDTQYF
TRBJ2-7 | NA | NA | TRBV10-3 | TGTGCCATCAACGTAGGGTCGAGCTCCTACGAGCAGTACTTC | CAINVGSSSYEQYF
TRBJ1-4 | NA | few | TRBV19 | TGTGCCAGTAGTATACGGGTGGAGAGGTTTGAAAAACTGTTTTTT | CASSIRVERFEKLFF
TRBJ2-3 | TRBD2 | few | TRBV29-1 | TGCAGCGTTTACGGACTAGCGGCACACATAATCACAGATACGCAGTATTTT | CSVYGLAAHIITDTQYF
TRBJ1-1 | NA | many | TRBV27 | TGTGCCAGCAGTTTCTTGGGGACCGGAGGGACTGAAGCTTTCTTT | CASSFLGTGGTEAFF
TRBJ2-5 | NA | few | TRBV28 | TGTGCCAGCAGTTCCCCCAGTACCCAAGAGACCCAGTACTTC | CASSSPSTQETQYF
TRBJ2-4 | NA | NA | TRBV29-1 | TGCAGCGTTGAAGATCACACGGAGACGCAGTACTTC | CSVEDHTETQYF
TRBJ1-5 | NA | many | TRBV4-1 | TGCGCCAGCAGCCAAGTAGGGGCATCCAATCAGCCCCAGCATTTT | CASSQVGASNQPQHF
TRBJ2-1 | NA | few | TRBV29-1 | TGCAGCGTTGATCGTGACTCCTACAATGAGCAGTTCTTC | CSVDRDSYNEQFF
TRBJ1-1 | NA | NA | TRBV29-1 | TGCAGCGTTTGGCGGGGAGGGATGAACACTGAAGCTTTCTTT | CSVWRGGMNTEAFF
TRBJ1-6 | NA | many | TRBV5-1 | TGCGCCAGCAGCCAAGACAGTCCGCTGAATTCACCCCTCCACTTT | CASSQDSPLNSPLHF
TRBJ2-7 | TRBD1 | few | TRBV5-1 | TGCGCCAGCAGCAGCCAAGGGACAGGGTCCGAGCAGTACTTC | CASSSQGTGSEQYF
TRBJ2-1 | NA | medium-sized | TRBV28 | TGTGCCAGCAGCCTTTACAATGAGCAGTTCTTC | CASSLYNEQFF
TRBJ2-3 | NA | many | TRBV20-1 | TGCAGTGCAAGGTGGCAGGAGTACACAGATACGCAGTATTTT | CSARWQEYTDTQYF
TRBJ1-2 | NA | NA | TRBV19 | TGTGCCACCCTTCCGGCGAGAGCAGCATATGGCTACACCTTC | CATLPARAAYGYTF